These 27 T cell receptor beta chains came from one sample sequenced in a study of sequential checkpoint blockade in melanoma. Treatment specified: randomized to nivolumab then ipilimumab (arm A) or the reverse (arm B). Libraries were prepared by immunoSEQ multiplex PCR; TCRdb keeps only in-frame clonotypes and omits some of them. The table has 15,000 to 20,000 clones, about two thirds seen once. The sequencing here drew on CD8+ T cells sorted from blood (inferred from file names), taken from a patient given nivolumab and ipilimumab in sequence. The source of these receptors is a human donor with melanoma.

CDR3 region: CASRLGPYSNQPQHF. For the CDR3, the DNA is TGTGCCAGCAGATTAGGGCCTTATAGCAATCAGCCCCAGCATTTT. The chain employs TRBV27 and TRBJ1-5; D gene uncertain. Germline lookup yields CDR1 MNHEY and CDR2 SMNVEV (reference sequence). CDR3 size: 15 residues. V lost 6 bases and J lost 0, with 12 bases in between.

Regarding this clone: One end of the junction varies from germline; a read error may be responsible. This chain links TRBV6-6 with TRBJ2-7; a possible D gene is TRBD2 (5 bases). The germline CDR1 and CDR2 sequences are MNHNY and SVGAGI (reference sequence). CDR3 size: 12 residues. The CDR3 loop is CASSPRGYERYF. DNA of the CDR3: TGTGCCAGCAGCCCTCGGGGATACGAGCGGTACTTC.

The gene calls are TRBV5-6 and TRBJ2-2; 8 bases map to TRBD1. The CDR3 sequence is 13 residues long. The V gene end was trimmed by 3 bases and the J gene end by 5 bases; junction bases not matched to a gene: 0. Germline V gives CDR1 SGHDT, CDR2 YYEEEE. Here the CDR3 DNA reads TGTGCCAGCAGCTGGACAGGGACCGGGGAGCTGTTTTTT. Translated, it gives CASSWTGTGELFF. The entire variable domain, with the rest obtained from reference TRBV5-6 and TRBJ2-2, is as follows: DAGVTQSPTHLIKTRGQQVTLRCSPKSGHDTVSWYQQALGQGPQFIFQYYEEEERQRGNFPDRFSGHQFPNYSSELNVNALLLGDSALYLCASSWTGTGELFFGEGSRLTVL.

CDR3 nucleotides: TGTGCCAGCAGTGAATGGGGTGTCGGGAACACCTACGAGCAGTACTTC. It specifies CASSEWGVGNTYEQYF. The V and J genes are TRBV6-1 and TRBJ2-7, with D perhaps TRBD2 (5 bases). The germline CDR1 and CDR2 sequences are MNHNS and SASEGT. V gave up 2 bases and J gave up 2 bases, with 16 bases separating them. The CDR3 has 16 residues.

The CDR3 DNA is TGCGCCAGCAGCTTGGATCAGGGAAAGCAAAGCTACGAGCAGTACTTC. Its translation: CASSLDQGKQSYEQYF. This rearrangement joins TRBV5-1 to TRBJ2-7; D is perhaps TRBD1 (5 bases). The germline V and J ends were trimmed by 0 bases and 3 bases, with 16 bases remaining between them. The germline gives CDR1 SGHRS, CDR2 YFSETQ. The CDR3 has 16 amino acids. Combining the CDR3 with reference TRBV5-1 and TRBJ2-7 gives the whole variable domain KAGVTQTPRYLIKTRGQQVTLSCSPISGHRSVSWYQQTPGQGLQFLFEYFSETQRNKGNFPGRFSGRQFSNSRSEMNVSTLELGDSALYLCASSLDQGKQSYEQYFGPGTRLTVT.

This clone has just one count. The V gene is TRBV11-2, the J gene TRBJ2-7, with 8 bases aligning to TRBD1. CDR3 length: 16 amino acids. The V gene end was trimmed by 0 bases and the J gene end by 4 bases; junction bases not matched to a gene: 8. Per the germline V gene, CDR1 is SGHAT and CDR2 is FQNNGV. The CDR3 nucleotides are TGTGCCAGCAGCTTAGATCGGGCAGGGGGCACGTACGAGCAGTACTTC. Protein sequence: CASSLDRAGGTYEQYF.

In its sample, this clone was seen a few times. The genes are TRBV11-1 and TRBJ1-1, with D possibly TRBD1 on 5 matching bases. V dropped 0 bases and J dropped 8 bases, with 7 bases sitting between them. The CDR3 is made up of 12 amino acids. CDR1 and CDR2 from the germline V gene are SGHAT and FQDESV (reference sequence). DNA of the CDR3: TGTGCCAGCAGCTTAGCGACAGTCGAAGCTTTCTTT. It specifies CASSLATVEAFF.

The CDR3 DNA reads TGCGCCAGCAGCTTGAAGGGGCGTGCTGGCGGCACTGAAGCTTTCTTT. Protein sequence: CASSLKGRAGGTEAFF. The genes are TRBV5-1 and TRBJ1-1; possible D gene TRBD1, 5 bases. The ends were cut back, 1 base at V and 4 bases at J, with 17 bases in the middle. CDR1 is SGHRS, CDR2 YFSETQ, per germline. This CDR3 has 16 amino acids. The full variable domain, its missing parts supplied by reference TRBV5-1 and TRBJ1-1, is KAGVTQTPRYLIKTRGQQVTLSCSPISGHRSVSWYQQTPGQGLQFLFEYFSETQRNKGNFPGRFSGRQFSNSRSEMNVSTLELGDSALYLCASSLKGRAGGTEAFFGQGTRLTVV.

The chain employs TRBV2 and TRBJ2-1, with 13 nucleotides matching TRBD2. V dropped 2 bases and J dropped 10; count of bases not matched to a gene: 5. CDR1 SNHLY and CDR2 FYNNEI come from the germline V gene. The CDR3 runs to 15 residues. The DNA of the CDR3 is TGTGCCAGCAGTGAACGACTAGCGGGGGGTGGGGAGCAGTTCTTC. Protein product: CASSERLAGGGEQFF.

The J gene is TRBJ1-2, the V gene TRBV29-1, with unresolved D. V lost 2 bases and J 2 bases, leaving 12 bases between the germline ends. The germline V gene has CDR1 SQVTM and CDR2 ANQGSEA. The CDR3 contains 14 residues. CDR3 in DNA: TGCAGCGTTGAAATCGGTCCAGGCAACTATGGCTACACCTTC. Translating it yields CSVEIGPGNYGYTF.

This clone was picked up one time. This rearrangement joins TRBV2 to TRBJ2-7; 8 nucleotides agree with TRBD2. V lost 3 bases to trimming and J lost 1 base; unmatched junction nucleotides: 8. The germline V gene encodes CDR1 SNHLY and CDR2 FYNNEI. This CDR3 comprises 16 residues. CDR3 sequence reads: CASSDGGSGISYEQYF. Written as DNA, the CDR3 is TGTGCCAGCAGTGACGGAGGTAGCGGGATTTCCTACGAGCAGTACTTC.

The sample holds one count of this clone. The CDR3 sequence is CASSQDRGQGYTF. CDR3 nucleotides: TGCGCCAGCAGTCAGGACAGGGGGCAGGGCTACACCTTC. This chain links TRBV4-1 with TRBJ1-2; 11 bases map to TRBD1. Germline-derived CDR1 and CDR2 are MGHRA and YSYEKL. The V gene end was trimmed by 6 bases and the J gene end by 8 bases; junction bases not matched to a gene: 5. The CDR3 is 13 residues long.

Concerning this clone: The junction departs from germline at one end; a sequencing error may be responsible. This chain links TRBV4-1 with TRBJ2-7; 8 positions match TRBD1. The CDR3 is 14 residues long. The germline CDR1 and CDR2 sequences are MGHRA and YSYEKL. The CDR3, as DNA: TGTGCCAGCAGGCGACAGGGGCCTTCCTACGAGCAGTACTTC. Residues: CASRRQGPSYEQYF.

J is TRBJ1-2 and V is TRBV6-5; 7 positions match TRBD1. V trimming: 5 bases; J trimming: 3 bases; junction bases outside the gene matches: 6. Per germline, CDR1 MNHEY and CDR2 SVGAGI. The CDR3 runs to 14 residues. The CDR3, as DNA: TGTGCCAGCAGTGTAGGACAGGCCTACTATGGCTACACCTTC. This encodes CASSVGQAYYGYTF.

The chain uses TRBV9 and TRBJ1-2, with unresolved D. The CDR3 length is 14 residues. CDR1 is SGDLS, CDR2 YYNGEE, per germline. V was pared by 4 bases and J by 7 bases, with 17 bases between. CDR3 coding DNA: TGTGCCAGCAGCCATGAAGGGAGAGAGGCTGGCTACACCTTC. This gives the protein CASSHEGREAGYTF.

The chain joins TRBV6-1 to TRBJ1-6; 9 bases agree with TRBD1. The CDR3 covers 14 residues. V trimming: 6 bases; J trimming: 10 bases; junction bases outside the gene matches: 7. CDR1 and CDR2 from the germline V gene are MNHNS and SASEGT. Here the CDR3 reads CASRAGTGSSPLHF. The CDR3 DNA is TGTGCCAGCAGGGCCGGGACAGGGAGCTCACCCCTCCACTTT.

This clone showed up just a few times. CDR3 DNA: TGTGCCAGCAGCTTGAGGGGGAATGAGCAGTTCTTC. This translates into CASSLRGNEQFF. The V gene is TRBV7-9, the J gene TRBJ2-1; D is perhaps TRBD1 (6 bases). CDR1 is SEHNR, CDR2 FQNEAQ, per germline (reference sequence). This CDR3 region has 12 residues. V lost 3 bases, J lost 7 bases, and 7 bases lay in between.

The V call is TRBV7-8, the J call TRBJ2-6, with TRBD1 identical over 7 bases. The CDR3 is 18 amino acids. J gave up 1 base and V 2 bases, and 8 bases lay outside the gene matches. The V gene's germline CDR1 is SGHVS and CDR2 FQNEAQ. CDR3 region: CASSLRQGVRSGANVLTF. The CDR3 coding sequence is TGTGCCAGCAGCTTAAGGCAGGGGGTTAGGTCTGGGGCCAACGTCCTGACTTTC.

This clone was observed a handful of times. Here the CDR3 DNA reads TGTGCCAGCAGCCTGGGACAGGGGGCGTTTGAGACCCAGTACTTC. Residues: CASSLGQGAFETQYF. The rearrangement uses TRBV5-8 and TRBJ2-5; 12 bases agree with TRBD1. The CDR3 contains 15 residues. CDR1 is SGHTS and CDR2 is YDEGEE in the germline V gene. The V and J ends lost 4 bases and 5 bases, in that order; junction bases with no gene match: 6.

This clone was counted once. V and J are TRBV19 and TRBJ1-1, with TRBD1 matching over 8 bases. V shed 6 bases, J shed 5 bases, and the junction held 5 bases outside the gene matches. CDR3 length: 13 residues. CDR1 is LNHDA, CDR2 SQIVND, per germline (reference sequence). CDR3 sequence: CASSWTGMTEAFF. The CDR3, as DNA: TGTGCCAGTAGCTGGACAGGGATGACTGAAGCTTTCTTT.

The V gene is TRBV7-9, the J gene TRBJ1-1, with 11 bases matching TRBD1. Germline V gene lookup returns CDR1 SEHNR and CDR2 FQNEAQ (reference sequence). This CDR3 region has 15 residues. V trimming: 5 bases; J trimming: 4 bases; junction bases outside the gene matches: 6. CDR3 sequence: CASSTDRGQGTEAFF. In DNA, the CDR3 is TGTGCCAGCAGCACGGACAGGGGGCAGGGCACTGAAGCTTTCTTT.

The gene calls are TRBV7-9 and TRBJ2-5; 7 bases map to TRBD1. The end of the DNA is better explained by TRBJ2-7, so the J call may be wrong. CDR3 length: 12 residues. Germline-derived CDR1 and CDR2 are SEHNR and FQNEAQ (reference sequence). The CDR3 protein is CASSLTGNEQYF. As DNA, the CDR3 is TGTGCCAGCAGCTTGACAGGGAACGAGCAGTACTTC.

This clone was found once. The gene calls are TRBV5-1 and TRBJ1-2; no reliable D call. CDR3 length: 13 amino acids. V was pared by 0 bases and J by 8 bases, with 11 bases between. Germline assignment: CDR1 SGHRS and CDR2 YFSETQ. The CDR3 here is CASSLVGPGGYTF. In nucleotides, the CDR3 is TGCGCCAGCAGCTTGGTAGGCCCGGGAGGCTACACCTTC.

This chain joins TRBV2 and TRBJ2-7; 12 nucleotides match TRBD2. Per the germline V gene, CDR1 is SNHLY and CDR2 is FYNNEI. The CDR3 is 16 residues long. V trimming: 3 bases; J trimming: 4 bases; junction bases outside the gene matches: 7. The CDR3 DNA follows: TGTGCCAGCAGTGACGGGCTAGCGGGAGGGCTATACGAGCAGTACTTC. As protein: CASSDGLAGGLYEQYF.

This clone was detected a few times. The chain carries TRBV7-9 and TRBJ2-5; no definite D call. The CDR3 length is 12 residues. V dropped 2 bases and J dropped 4 bases, with 5 bases sitting between them. Germline-derived CDR1 and CDR2 are SEHNR and FQNEAQ (reference sequence). In nucleotides, the CDR3 is TGTGCCAGCAGCTTACCCCGAGAGACCCAGTACTTC. Translating gives CASSLPRETQYF.

As for this clone: Other DNA sequences in the same sample also yield this CDR3. The chain joins TRBV27 to TRBJ2-7; TRBD1 aligns across 11 bases. There are 14 residues in the CDR3. Trimming cost V 6 bases and J 3 bases; bases outside gene matches: 4. Per germline, CDR1 MNHEY and CDR2 SMNVEV (reference sequence). CDR3 sequence reads: CASSSGTGGYEQYF. CDR3 sequence (DNA): TGTGCCAGCAGCTCCGGGACAGGGGGCTACGAGCAGTACTTC.

This clone was counted only a few times. The gene calls are TRBV28 and TRBJ2-7; D unresolved. The CDR3 has 13 residues. V lost 8 bases to trimming and J lost 0 bases, with 11 bases between them. Germline CDR1 reads MDHEN; CDR2 reads SYDVKM. The CDR3 coding sequence is TGTGCCAGCTCCATTATTAGCTCCTACGAGCAGTACTTC. Amino acid sequence: CASSIISSYEQYF.